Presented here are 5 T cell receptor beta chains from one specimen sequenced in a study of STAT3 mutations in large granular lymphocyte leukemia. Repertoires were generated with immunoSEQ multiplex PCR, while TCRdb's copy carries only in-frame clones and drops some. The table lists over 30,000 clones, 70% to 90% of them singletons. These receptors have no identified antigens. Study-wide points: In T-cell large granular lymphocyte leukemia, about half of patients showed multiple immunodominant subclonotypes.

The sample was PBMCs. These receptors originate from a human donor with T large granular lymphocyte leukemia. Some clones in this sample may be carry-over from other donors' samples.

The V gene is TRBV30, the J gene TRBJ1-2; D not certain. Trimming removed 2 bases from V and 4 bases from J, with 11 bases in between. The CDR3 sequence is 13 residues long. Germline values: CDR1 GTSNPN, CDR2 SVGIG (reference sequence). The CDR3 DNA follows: TGTGCCTGGAGTCGGACCGGTGCCTATGGCTACACCTTC. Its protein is CAWSRTGAYGYTF.

CDR3 residues: CAWSVTAGARFSYEQYF. The CDR3 nucleotides are TGTGCCTGGAGTGTAACAGCAGGGGCACGTTTCTCCTACGAGCAGTACTTC. The chain is built from TRBV30 and TRBJ2-7; D is perhaps TRBD1 (6 bases). CDR3 size: 17 residues. V shed 0 bases and J shed 0 bases, with 18 bases lying between them. Germline-derived CDR1 and CDR2 are GTSNPN and SVGIG (reference sequence).

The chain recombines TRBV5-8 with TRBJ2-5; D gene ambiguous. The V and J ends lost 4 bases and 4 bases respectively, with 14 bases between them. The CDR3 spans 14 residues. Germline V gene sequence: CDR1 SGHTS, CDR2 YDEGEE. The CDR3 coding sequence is TGTGCCAGCAGCAAACTTGGGAAGCGAGAGACCCAGTACTTC. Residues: CASSKLGKRETQYF.

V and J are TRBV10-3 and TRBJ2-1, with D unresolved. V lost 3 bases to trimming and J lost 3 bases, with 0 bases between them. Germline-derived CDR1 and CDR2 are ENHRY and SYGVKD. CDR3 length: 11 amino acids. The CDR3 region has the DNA TGTGCCATCAGTGACTACAATGAGCAGTTCTTC. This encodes CAISDYNEQFF.

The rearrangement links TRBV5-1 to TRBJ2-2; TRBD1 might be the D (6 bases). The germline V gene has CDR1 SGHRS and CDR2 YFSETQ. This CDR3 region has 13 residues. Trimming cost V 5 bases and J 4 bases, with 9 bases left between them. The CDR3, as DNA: TGCGCCAGCAGTCGGACAGTCACCGGGGAGCTGTTTTTT. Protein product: CASSRTVTGELFF.